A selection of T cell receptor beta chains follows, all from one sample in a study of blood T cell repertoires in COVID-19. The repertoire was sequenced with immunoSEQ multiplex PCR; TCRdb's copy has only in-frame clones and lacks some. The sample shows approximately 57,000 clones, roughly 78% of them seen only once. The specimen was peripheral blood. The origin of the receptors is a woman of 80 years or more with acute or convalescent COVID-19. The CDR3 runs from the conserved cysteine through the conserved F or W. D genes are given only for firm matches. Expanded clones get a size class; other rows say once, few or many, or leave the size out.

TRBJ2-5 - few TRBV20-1 TGCAGTGCTAGTCCAGGGGTTACAGGGGAGACCCAGTACTTC CSASPGVTGETQYF
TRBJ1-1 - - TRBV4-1 TGCGCCAGCAGCCAAGTTGGACTCGGAAACACTGAAGCTTTCTTT CASSQVGLGNTEAFF
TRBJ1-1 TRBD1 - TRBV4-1 TGCGCCAGCAGTCGCTTAGACAGGGGGCTGAACACTGAAGCTTTCTTT CASSRLDRGLNTEAFF
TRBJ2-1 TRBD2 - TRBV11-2 TGTGCCAGCAGCTACTTAGCGGGAGGTTACAATGAGCAGTTCTTC CASSYLAGGYNEQFF
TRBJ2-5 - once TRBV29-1 TGCAGCGTTGGAGTAGAGACCCAGTACTTC CSVGVETQYF
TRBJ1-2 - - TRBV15 TGTGCCACCAGCAGAGAGTTGGACAGAAACTATGGCTACACCTTC CATSRELDRNYGYTF
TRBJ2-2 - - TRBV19 TGTGCCAGTATTGGGACACTTCCTAAGAACACCGGGGAGCTGTTTTTT CASIGTLPKNTGELFF
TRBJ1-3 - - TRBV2 TGTGCCAGCGGCCGCCAACAGGGTCTCTCTGGAAACACCATATATTTT CASGRQQGLSGNTIYF
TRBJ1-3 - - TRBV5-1 TGCGCCAGCAGCTTAGGCCAGGGAGGAAACACCATATATTTT CASSLGQGGNTIYF
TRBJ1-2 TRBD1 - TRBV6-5 TGTGCCAGCAGAGAGTACAGGGGGCGCAGCTATGGCTACACCTTC CASREYRGRSYGYTF
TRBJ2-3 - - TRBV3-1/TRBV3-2 TGTGCCAGCAGCCCAACTAGCACAGATACGCAGTATTTT CASSPTSTDTQYF
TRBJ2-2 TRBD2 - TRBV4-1 TGCGCCAGCAGCCACTGGACTAGCGGGGCCGCGAACACCGGGGAGCTGTTTTTT CASSHWTSGAANTGELFF
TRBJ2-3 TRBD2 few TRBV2 TGTGCCAGCAGAGCGGGGACTAGCCCCAGCACAGATACGCAGTATTTT CASRAGTSPSTDTQYF
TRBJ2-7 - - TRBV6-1 TGTGCCAGCAGTGAACACAGATACGAGCAGTACTTC CASSEHRYEQYF
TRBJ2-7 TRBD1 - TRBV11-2 TGTGCCAGCAGCCACCGCCCGGGACAGGGCAACTTC CASSHRPGQGNF
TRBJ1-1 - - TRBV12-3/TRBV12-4 TGTGCCAGCAGTTTACAGGGTAATGAAGCTTTCTTT CASSLQGNEAFF
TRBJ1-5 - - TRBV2 TGTGCCAGCAGTGAAGCGCGAGCCCCCAATCAGCCCCAGCATTTT CASSEARAPNQPQHF
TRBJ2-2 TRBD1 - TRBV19 TGTGCCAGTAGTATAGCGGACAGGGGCTACACCGGGGAGCTGTTTTTT CASSIADRGYTGELFF
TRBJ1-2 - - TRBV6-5 TGTGCCAGCAATCCAGGGGTAAACTATGGCTACACCTTC CASNPGVNYGYTF
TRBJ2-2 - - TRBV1 TGCACCAGCAGCCAACCCAGGACTAGCGGGAGATCGGGTACCGGGGAGCTGTTTTTT CTSSQPRTSGRSGTGELFF
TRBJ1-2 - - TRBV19 TGTGCTACCCTGGGGCCCACCTTC CATLGPTF
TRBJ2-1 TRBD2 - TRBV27 TGTGCCAGCAGTTTGTCGGGGGGGTACGGAAACAATGAGCAGTTCTTC CASSLSGGYGNNEQFF
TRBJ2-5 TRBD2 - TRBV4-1 TGCGCCAGCAGCCAAGGACTAGCGGGAGGGCCGGGGGAGACCCAGTACTTC CASSQGLAGGPGETQYF
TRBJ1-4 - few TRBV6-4 TGTGCCAGCAGCCACGGTAGTGGTGAAAAACTGTTTTTT CASSHGSGEKLFF
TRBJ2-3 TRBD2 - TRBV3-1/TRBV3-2 TGTGCCAGCAGCCGCGGGACTAACACAGATACGCAGTATTTT CASSRGTNTDTQYF
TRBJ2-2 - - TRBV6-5 TGTGCCAGCAGTACAGGGAATACCGGGGAGCTGTTTTTT CASSTGNTGELFF
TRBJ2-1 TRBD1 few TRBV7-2 TGTGCCAGCAGCTTAGTGACAGGGTCGGCCAATGAGCAGTTCTTC CASSLVTGSANEQFF
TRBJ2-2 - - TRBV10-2 TGCGCCAGCAGTGACTCAGGGTATTTGAGCGGGGAGCTGTTTTTT CASSDSGYLSGELFF
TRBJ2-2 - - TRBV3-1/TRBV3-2 TGTGCCAGCAGCCAAGCCCCCTACGGAGGAGGCAACACCGGGGAGCTGTTTTTT CASSQAPYGGGNTGELFF
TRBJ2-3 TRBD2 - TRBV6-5 TGTGCCAGCAGTCGGGAGGGCACAGATACGCAGTATTTT CASSREGTDTQYF
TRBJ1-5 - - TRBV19 TGTGCCAGTAGTCCCCCCAAGAGCAGGGGCAATCAGCCCCAGCATTTT CASSPPKSRGNQPQHF
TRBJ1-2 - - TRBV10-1 TGCGCCAAGCCGTGTAACTATGGCTACACCTTC CAKPCNYGYTF
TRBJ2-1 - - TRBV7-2 TGTGCCAGCAGCATAGGACCGACTAATCCCAATGAGCAGTTCTTC CASSIGPTNPNEQFF
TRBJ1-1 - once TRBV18 TGTGCCAGCTCACCGACAGTCCGTGGCACTGAAGCTTTCTTT CASSPTVRGTEAFF
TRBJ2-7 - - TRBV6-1 TGTGCCAGCAGTGCGGTAGGGGGTAACCCCCGCTACGAGCAGTACTTC CASSAVGGNPRYEQYF
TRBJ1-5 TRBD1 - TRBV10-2 TGCGCCAGCAGACTCGGACAGGGCCCCCAGCCCCAGCATTTT CASRLGQGPQPQHF
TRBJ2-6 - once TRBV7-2 TGTGCCAGCAGCTTAGCATGGGGCCGGAGCTCTGGGGCCAACGTCCTGACTTTC CASSLAWGRSSGANVLTF
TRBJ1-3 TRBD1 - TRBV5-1 TGCGCCAGCAGCTTAGGACAGGGAGGAAACTCTGGAAACACCATATATTTT CASSLGQGGNSGNTIYF
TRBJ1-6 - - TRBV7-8 TGTGCCAGCAGCTTAGATGGGGGCGGGAGTTCACCCCTCCACTTT CASSLDGGGSSPLHF
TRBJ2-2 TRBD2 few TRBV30 TGTGCCTGGGCGACTAGCGGGAGATTGGGCGGGGAGCTGTTTTTT CAWATSGRLGGELFF
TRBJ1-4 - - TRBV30 TGTGCCTGGTCCGGCGGAACCCATGGTGAAAAACTGTTTTTT CAWSGGTHGEKLFF
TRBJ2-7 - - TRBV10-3 TGTGCCATCAGTCCGGGACACCAGTACGAGCAGTACTTC CAISPGHQYEQYF
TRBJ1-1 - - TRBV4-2 TGTGCCAGCAGCCAAGATAGTAGGGGGAACACTGAAGCTTTCTTT CASSQDSRGNTEAFF
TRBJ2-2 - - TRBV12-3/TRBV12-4 TGTGCCATAGGGGGGGACACCGGGGAGCTGTTTTTT CAIGGDTGELFF
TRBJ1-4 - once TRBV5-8 TGTGCCAGCAGCTTGAGTGGGCCTAGGAGGAAACTGTTTTTT CASSLSGPRRKLFF
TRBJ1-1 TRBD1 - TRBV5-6 TGTGCCAGCAGCTTGGCCGGGACAGGGATGAACACTGAAGCTTTCTTT CASSLAGTGMNTEAFF
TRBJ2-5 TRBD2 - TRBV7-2 TGTGCCAGCAGCTTAAGACTAGCGGGGGCAATCGGGGAAGAGACCCAGTACTTC CASSLRLAGAIGEETQYF
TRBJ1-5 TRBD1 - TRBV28 TGTGCCAGCAGTAGAGGACAGGGCCTTGGGCCCCAGCATTTT CASSRGQGLGPQHF
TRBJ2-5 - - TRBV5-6 TGTGCCAGCAGCCGGGGGAATATTTGGGAGACCCAGTACTTC CASSRGNIWETQYF
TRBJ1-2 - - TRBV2 TGTGCCAGCGCTGGGGGCCTAGCTAACTATGGCTACACCTTC CASAGGLANYGYTF